These 27 T cell receptor beta chains were sequenced from one sample in a study of T cell responses to AZD1222 COVID-19 vaccine. Profiled with immunoSEQ multiplex PCR; TCRdb holds only in-frame clones, not every one. The table shows some 120,000 clones, with 70% to 90% occurring only once. The material was peripheral blood, obtained on day 0 of MenACWY control vaccination. These TCRs come from an adult in good health.

A single count supports this clone. The genes are TRBV18 and TRBJ2-4; 9 bases align to TRBD2. Germline trimming cut 6 bases from V and 1 base from J; bases unmatched to any gene: 16. The CDR3 runs 19 residues. CDR1 and CDR2 from the germline V gene are KGHSH and LQKENI. CDR3 sequence (DNA): TGTGCCAGCTCTCCTAGCGGGATGAATTCTAAGTTGGCCAAAAACATTCAGTACTTC. Encoded protein: CASSPSGMNSKLAKNIQYF.

The chain is built from TRBV12-5 and TRBJ2-3; D remains ambiguous. V was trimmed by 6 bases and J by 0 bases, leaving 1 base between them. The CDR3 loop spans 11 amino acids. CDR1 and CDR2 from the germline V gene are LGHNT and FRNRAP. CDR3 region: CASGSTDTQYF. CDR3 sequence (DNA): TGTGCTAGTGGCAGCACAGATACGCAGTATTTT.

The CDR3, as DNA: TGTGCCACCAGGCGGGGGGATGATGAGCAGTTCTTC. Amino acid sequence: CATRRGDDEQFF. This rearrangement joins TRBV21-1 to TRBJ2-1; TRBD2 was called by the table and not checked on the DNA. TRBV21-1 is given as a pseudogene. This CDR3 contains 12 residues.

The chain has TRBV6-4 and TRBJ2-1; 11 bases are a match to TRBD2. Trimming took 0 bases from V and 6 from J; bases not matched to a gene: 1. CDR1 is MRHNA and CDR2 is SNTAGT in the germline V gene. The CDR3 is 15 amino acids. The CDR3 bases are TGTGCCAGCAGTGACTCTAGCGGGGGGGCCAATGAGCAGTTCTTC. Translated: CASSDSSGGANEQFF.

The DNA of the CDR3 is TGTGCCACCAGTGATTCCAGGACAGGGGTCCAAGAGACCCAGTACTTC. It codes for CATSDSRTGVQETQYF. The chain links TRBV24-1 to TRBJ2-5; TRBD1 agrees at 9 bases. The length of the CDR3 is 16 residues. The germline CDR1 and CDR2 sequences are KGHDR and SFDVKD. The trim removed 2 bases at V and 1 base at J, leaving 4 bases unmatched.

In DNA, the CDR3 is TGTGCCAGCAGCCGAACTGTAACCGGAGAGCAGTTCTTC. Amino acid sequence: CASSRTVTGEQFF. The chain links TRBV7-6 to TRBJ2-1; no clear D. The V gene lost 5 bases and the J gene lost 10 bases, with 15 bases spanning the gap. This CDR3 has 13 amino acids. Germline CDR1 SGHVS, CDR2 FNYEAQ.

The V gene is TRBV28, the J gene TRBJ1-5; D is unclear. Germline CDR1 is MDHEN and CDR2 is SYDVKM. Trimming cost V 6 bases and J 3 bases, with 6 bases left between them. This CDR3 contains 12 residues. The CDR3 DNA follows: TGTGCCAGCAGAATACTCAATCAGCCCCAGCATTTT. It codes for CASRILNQPQHF.

The chain links TRBV19 to TRBJ1-2, with a possible D match to TRBD1 (6 bases). The CDR3 extends over 12 amino acids. Germline assignment: CDR1 LNHDA and CDR2 SQIVND (reference sequence). Trimming took off 5 bases at V and 7 bases at J, with 11 bases between the two ends. In nucleotides, the CDR3 is TGTGCCAGTAGTTTCAGGGGCGGTGGCTACACCTTC. Translation gives CASSFRGGGYTF.

The V call is TRBV6-6, the J call TRBJ1-5; D call uncertain. Germline values: CDR1 MNHNY, CDR2 SVGAGI (reference sequence). The CDR3 is made up of 13 amino acids. V was cut by 6 bases and J by 6 bases, with 12 bases left in between. The CDR3 coding sequence is TGTGCCAGCAGGCCCACGGAGGGTCAGCCCCAGCATTTT. This gives the protein CASRPTEGQPQHF.

The CDR3 is CASRSGVARTDTQYF. CDR3 sequence (DNA): TGTGCCAGCAGAAGTGGAGTAGCGCGGACAGATACGCAGTATTTT. The chain has TRBV28 and TRBJ2-3, with D tentatively TRBD2 (5 bases). V gave up 6 bases and J gave up 3 bases, with 16 bases separating them. Germline-derived CDR1 and CDR2 are MDHEN and SYDVKM. This CDR3 has 15 amino acids.

V gene TRBV11-2 combines with J gene TRBJ2-7; either TRBD1 or TRBD2 may fit D (7 bases each). V was shortened by 1 base and J by 7 bases, with 20 bases between the two germline ends. This CDR3 has 16 residues. Germline assignment: CDR1 SGHAT and CDR2 FQNNGV. CDR3 sequence (DNA): TGTGCCAGCAGCTTAGGATACCAGGGGGGGGTCAGGGAGCAGTACTTC. Translating it yields CASSLGYQGGVREQYF. Combining the CDR3 with reference TRBV11-2 and TRBJ2-7 gives the whole variable domain EAGVAQSPRYKIIEKRQSVAFWCNPISGHATLYWYQQILGQGPKLLIQFQNNGVVDDSQLPKDRFSAERLKGVDSTLKIQPAKLEDSAVYLCASSLGYQGGVREQYFGPGTRLTVT.

To note about this clone: Other DNA sequences of this sample code for an identical CDR3. V usage is TRBV7-3 and J usage is TRBJ2-3; D is perhaps TRBD2 (6 bases). CDR3 length equals 14 residues. Germline-derived CDR1 and CDR2 are SGHTA and FQGTGA. Trimming cost V 0 bases and J 6 bases, with 10 bases left between them. In DNA form, the CDR3 reads TGTGCCAGCAGCTTAACGGGGGGTACCGATACGCAGTATTTT. Its protein product is CASSLTGGTDTQYF.

The V and J genes are TRBV7-9 and TRBJ2-7, with 7 positions matching TRBD2. Trimming removed 7 bases from V and 6 bases from J; junction bases left unmatched: 15. CDR3 length: 15 residues. Germline V gene sequence: CDR1 SEHNR, CDR2 FQNEAQ (reference sequence). The CDR3 sequence is CASTPRLADPLEQYF. Here the CDR3 DNA reads TGTGCCAGCACCCCCAGGCTAGCGGATCCCCTCGAGCAGTACTTC.

This sequence joins TRBV7-9 and TRBJ1-4, with 11 nucleotides matching TRBD1. The ends lost 3 bases at V and 7 bases at J; junction bases unmatched: 4. Germline V gives CDR1 SEHNR, CDR2 FQNEAQ (reference sequence). The CDR3 length is 15 residues. CDR3 region: CASSLVGTGGEKLFF. CDR3 nucleotides: TGTGCCAGCAGCTTGGTCGGGACAGGGGGTGAAAAACTGTTTTTT.

The chain carries TRBV5-1 and TRBJ1-3; D is perhaps TRBD1 (5 bases). Germline V gene lookup returns CDR1 SGHRS and CDR2 YFSETQ. V was clipped by 7 bases and J by 0 bases, with 11 bases between them. This CDR3 has 14 amino acids. CDR3 loop: CASQQDTSGNTIYF. CDR3 coding DNA: TGCGCCAGCCAACAGGACACCTCTGGAAACACCATATATTTT.

This chain joins TRBV15 and TRBJ1-2; D gene ambiguous. The germline gives CDR1 LNHNV, CDR2 YYDKDF (reference sequence). This CDR3 is 14 amino acids long. The V end was cut by 0 bases, the J end by 1 base, with 6 bases between. CDR3 sequence reads: CATSREAVNYGYTF. Written as DNA, the CDR3 is TGTGCCACCAGCAGAGAGGCAGTTAACTATGGCTACACCTTC.

In DNA, the CDR3 is TGTGCCACCCGCCCGACAGGGGGCCGGGATACGCAGTATTTT. Protein sequence: CATRPTGGRDTQYF. V and J are TRBV6-2 or TRBV6-3 and TRBJ2-3; 10 bases align to TRBD1. The CDR3 is made up of 14 amino acids. V gave up 10 bases and J gave up 6 bases; unmatched junction bases: 10. Germline V CDR1 and CDR2: MNHEY, SVGEGT.

The rearrangement joins TRBV7-6 to TRBJ2-5; D gene ambiguous. Germline CDR1 and CDR2: SGHVS and FNYEAQ. The CDR3 covers 15 residues. V dropped 4 bases and J dropped 2 bases, with 14 bases sitting between them. The CDR3 sequence is CASSWLTDGQETQYF. The CDR3, as DNA: TGTGCCAGCAGCTGGTTAACTGACGGTCAAGAGACCCAGTACTTC. The complete variable domain, with remaining parts taken from reference TRBV7-6 and TRBJ2-5, reads GAGVSQSPRYKVTKRGQDVALRCDPISGHVSLYWYRQALGQGPEFLTYFNYEAQQDKSGLPNDRFSAERPEGSISTLTIQRTEQRDSAMYRCASSWLTDGQETQYFGPGTRLLVL.

The J gene is TRBJ2-7, the V gene TRBV15; D ambiguous. This CDR3 contains 15 residues. V shed 5 bases and J shed 2 bases, with 16 bases lying between them. Germline V lookup: CDR1 LNHNV, CDR2 YYDKDF (reference sequence). The CDR3 is CATSPKGVRTYEQYF. CDR3 sequence (DNA): TGTGCCACCAGCCCAAAAGGCGTCCGAACCTACGAGCAGTACTTC.

As regards this clone: The junction departs from the called germline gene at one end, perhaps through a read error. The V gene is TRBV28, the J gene TRBJ2-1; the match to TRBD2 covers 8 bases. The CDR3 is 13 amino acids. Germline CDR1 reads MDHEN; CDR2 reads SYDVKM. The CDR3 sequence: CASSTTGQIAGLF. The CDR3 nucleotides are TGTGCCAGCAGTACAACAGGTCAGATAGCGGGGCTCTTC.

The V and J genes are TRBV7-9 and TRBJ1-2; no firm D call. CDR1 and CDR2 from the germline V gene are SEHNR and FQNEAQ (reference sequence). The CDR3 totals 14 residues. Trimming took off 2 bases at V and 2 bases at J, with 9 bases between the two ends. The CDR3 sequence: CASSLSGTNYGYTF. CDR3 DNA: TGTGCCAGCAGCTTATCTGGTACGAACTATGGCTACACCTTC.

This clone has a single count. The chain joins TRBV24-1 to TRBJ2-1, with TRBD2 identical over 10 bases. Germline V lookup: CDR1 KGHDR, CDR2 SFDVKD. This CDR3 contains 16 residues. The V segment lost 4 bases and the J segment 5 bases; nucleotides outside the gene matches: 7. The CDR3 loop reads CATSDPAGGPDNEQFF. The CDR3 nucleotides are TGTGCCACCAGTGACCCAGCGGGGGGGCCTGACAATGAGCAGTTCTTC.

The gene calls are TRBV29-1 and TRBJ2-2; 7 nucleotides match TRBD1. V shed 1 base and J 5 bases; nucleotides not matched to a gene: 7. CDR1 and CDR2 from the germline V gene are SQVTM and ANQGSEA. The CDR3 runs to 15 residues. The CDR3 bases are TGCAGCGTTGAAGGTGGGAAACAGGGGACCGGGGAGCTGTTTTTT. This sequence encodes CSVEGGKQGTGELFF.

The chain links TRBV7-2 to TRBJ1-2; D is unresolved. The CDR3 has 13 amino acids. Germline V gene sequence: CDR1 SGHTA, CDR2 FQGNSA. Trimming removed 6 bases at V and 3 bases at J, with 11 bases between. The chain's CDR3 is CASSYDRDYGYTF. Written as DNA, the CDR3 is TGTGCCAGCAGTTACGACCGGGACTATGGCTACACCTTC.

The V gene is TRBV5-1, the J gene TRBJ2-5, with 7 positions matching TRBD1. The CDR3 has 15 residues. The V gene's germline CDR1 is SGHRS and CDR2 YFSETQ. Germline trimming cut 1 base from V and 5 bases from J; bases unmatched to any gene: 8. This chain's CDR3 is CASSLYQGETETQYF. The CDR3 coding sequence is TGCGCCAGCAGCTTGTACCAGGGGGAAACGGAGACCCAGTACTTC.

This sequence joins TRBV7-2 and TRBJ1-4; D unresolved. Trimming removed 5 bases from V and 8 bases from J, with 12 bases in between. This CDR3 is built from 13 residues. Germline V lookup: CDR1 SGHTA, CDR2 FQGNSA. Here the CDR3 DNA reads TGTGCCAGCAGCCCATCCCTCGACGAAAAACTGTTTTTT. It codes for CASSPSLDEKLFF. The full variable domain, rest sourced from reference TRBV7-2 and TRBJ1-4, is GAGVSQSPSNKVTEKGKDVELRCDPISGHTALYWYRQSLGQGLEFLIYFQGNSAPDKSGLPSDRFSAERTGGSVSTLTIQRTQQEDSAVYLCASSPSLDEKLFFGSGTQLSVL.

The genes are TRBV27 and TRBJ2-7; D uncertain. There are 12 residues in the CDR3. Trimming left V 1 base short and J 4 bases short, with 5 bases between. The V gene's germline CDR1 is MNHEY and CDR2 SMNVEV (reference sequence). The DNA for the CDR3 is TGTGCCAGCAGTTTATGTATATACGAGCAGTACTTC. It codes for CASSLCIYEQYF.